The 27 T cell receptor beta chains in this list originate from one sample, sequenced in a study of blood T cell repertoires in COVID-19. Clones were read by immunoSEQ multiplex PCR, and TCRdb kept only the in-frame ones, dropping some. Seen here are about 160,000 clones, roughly 90% observed once, and the top ten hold about 3%. Specimen: peripheral blood. Receptor source: a man aged 55-75 years with acute or convalescent COVID-19.

The V gene is TRBV5-5, the J gene TRBJ2-7; D remains ambiguous. The V end was cut by 0 bases, the J end by 3 bases, with 7 bases between. The CDR3 loop spans 13 amino acids. From germline, CDR1 is SGHKS and CDR2 YYEKEE (reference sequence). CDR3 region: CASSLGRLYEQYF. The CDR3 DNA reads as TGTGCCAGCAGCTTGGGCAGGCTCTACGAGCAGTACTTC.

The V and J genes are TRBV6-5 and TRBJ1-2, with no clear D. The V and J ends lost 0 bases and 7 bases respectively, with 12 bases between them. The CDR3 spans 14 residues. The germline gives CDR1 MNHEY, CDR2 SVGAGI. This chain's CDR3 is CASSYSAARSGYTF. In nucleotides, the CDR3 is TGTGCCAGCAGTTACTCGGCGGCGAGAAGTGGCTACACCTTC.

This chain connects TRBV6-1 to TRBJ1-4, with no clear D. This CDR3 is 15 amino acids long. V was pared by 2 bases and J by 10 bases, with 17 bases between. CDR1 and CDR2 (germline): MNHNS, SASEGT. CDR3 residues: CASSELSRVGRKLFF. CDR3 DNA: TGTGCCAGCAGTGAATTATCTCGCGTTGGTCGAAAACTGTTTTTT.

The chain combines TRBV6-5 with TRBJ1-1, with D perhaps TRBD1 (6 bases). This CDR3 is built from 15 residues. V dropped 0 bases and J dropped 5 bases, with 13 bases sitting between them. Per the germline V gene, CDR1 is MNHEY and CDR2 is SVGAGI. The CDR3 sequence is CASSYSGGVRTEAFF. The CDR3 nucleotides read TGTGCCAGCAGTTACTCAGGGGGGGTTAGGACTGAAGCTTTCTTT.

This chain connects TRBV3-1 (or the pseudogene TRBV3-2) to TRBJ1-4; TRBD1 agrees at 7 bases. V lost 8 bases, J lost 3 bases, and 15 bases stayed unmatched. The CDR3 extends over 17 amino acids. Looked up from germline, CDR1 is LGHDT and CDR2 is YNNKEL (reference sequence). The CDR3 loop reads CASGMSTGTLSNEKLFF. The CDR3 coding sequence is TGTGCCAGCGGAATGTCGACAGGGACCTTGTCTAATGAAAAACTGTTTTTT.

The gene calls are TRBV5-8 and TRBJ2-6, with TRBD2 as a possible D gene (6 bases). Germline assignment: CDR1 SGHTS and CDR2 YDEGEE. The CDR3 totals 16 residues. The chain's CDR3 is CAQAGKRTWGANVLTF. The CDR3, as DNA: TGTGCTCAGGCGGGGAAACGGACGTGGGGGGCCAACGTCCTGACTTTC.

The chain combines TRBV7-9 with TRBJ1-3; 8 bases are shared with TRBD1. Germline V lookup: CDR1 SEHNR, CDR2 FQNEAQ (reference sequence). The CDR3 runs 16 residues. V dropped 5 bases and J dropped 2; count of bases not matched to a gene: 8. The CDR3: CASSPTGVSTGNTIYF. The CDR3 DNA reads as TGTGCCAGCAGCCCGACAGGGGTTTCAACTGGAAACACCATATATTTT.

In this sample, this clone turned up a few times. The chain uses TRBV6-4 and TRBJ2-1, with TRBD1 matching over 11 bases. The CDR3 is made up of 16 amino acids. Germline V gene lookup returns CDR1 MRHNA and CDR2 SNTAGT. V lost 2 bases and J lost 7; bases outside the gene matches: 7. In DNA form, the CDR3 reads TGTGCCAGCAGTGACACGGACAGGGGGCTGGGTAATGAGCAGTTCTTC. Translated: CASSDTDRGLGNEQFF.

This chain connects TRBV7-9 to TRBJ1-1; D unresolved. V dropped 6 bases and J dropped 3 bases, with 23 bases sitting between them. CDR3 length equals 17 residues. Per the germline V gene, CDR1 is SEHNR and CDR2 is FQNEAQ (reference sequence). CDR3 protein: CASRTIRPSGSDTEAFF. DNA for the CDR3: TGTGCCAGCAGAACGATTCGGCCAAGCGGCTCGGACACTGAAGCTTTCTTT.

The V and J genes are TRBV2 and TRBJ1-1, with 9 bases identical to TRBD1. Per the germline V gene, CDR1 is SNHLY and CDR2 is FYNNEI. The CDR3 is 17 residues long. With V trimmed by 5 bases and J by 1 base, 11 bases remained unmatched. CDR3 in DNA: TGTGCCAGCAGTACCTACCTAGGGACAGGGAGGAACACTGAAGCTTTCTTT. Translated: CASSTYLGTGRNTEAFF.

This clone was recorded once. V and J are TRBV6-5 and TRBJ1-4; 8 nucleotides agree with TRBD1. V trimming: 6 bases; J trimming: 8 bases; junction bases outside the gene matches: 11. Per the germline V gene, CDR1 is MNHEY and CDR2 is SVGAGI. The CDR3 loop spans 15 amino acids. The chain's CDR3 is CASSLAGGANEKLFF. The CDR3 coding sequence is TGTGCCAGCAGCCTGGCAGGGGGCGCGAACGAAAAACTGTTTTTT.

J is TRBJ2-1 and V is TRBV19, with 11 bases identical to TRBD2. The ends lost 5 bases at V and 7 bases at J; junction bases unmatched: 7. CDR3 length: 15 amino acids. Per the germline V gene, CDR1 is LNHDA and CDR2 is SQIVND (reference sequence). CDR3 coding DNA: TGTGCCAGTAGTCCCTCTAGCGGGGGGCAAAATGAGCAGTTCTTC. Amino acid sequence: CASSPSSGGQNEQFF.

V usage is TRBV21-1 and J usage is TRBJ2-7; the table's D call, TRBD1, has no DNA check behind it. TRBV21-1 is assigned pseudogene status. The CDR3 length is 18 residues. The CDR3 sequence is CASSNPDRGGLSHSEQYF. In DNA form, the CDR3 reads TGTGCCAGCAGCAACCCCGACAGGGGCGGACTTTCACATTCGGAGCAGTACTTC.

This clone came up once. The chain employs TRBV18 and TRBJ1-1; a weak D match, TRBD1 (5 bases). V gave up 3 bases and J gave up 6 bases, with 8 bases separating them. Germline V gives CDR1 KGHSH, CDR2 LQKENI. CDR3 size: 12 residues. The CDR3 sequence is CASSPQGSEAFF. The DNA for the CDR3 is TGTGCCAGCTCACCCCAGGGCTCTGAAGCTTTCTTT.

The chain uses TRBV6-5 and TRBJ1-2, with D possibly TRBD1 on 5 matching bases. Germline loops: CDR1 MNHEY, CDR2 SVGAGI. This CDR3 has 13 residues. V was pared by 2 bases and J by 6 bases, with 10 bases between. The CDR3 is CASSYRRGDGYTF. CDR3 in DNA: TGTGCCAGCAGTTACCGTCGGGGGGATGGCTACACCTTC.

The chain has TRBV13 and TRBJ2-1, with D possibly TRBD2 on 5 matching bases. V lost 0 bases to trimming and J lost 4 bases, with 7 bases between them. This CDR3 is 14 amino acids long. In germline, CDR1 is PRHDT, CDR2 FYEKMQ (reference sequence). CDR3 region: CASSLGRGYNEQFF. In nucleotides, the CDR3 is TGTGCCAGCAGCTTAGGCCGGGGTTACAATGAGCAGTTCTTC.

The rearrangement links TRBV7-8 to TRBJ1-1, with TRBD1 matching 12 bases. This CDR3 has 15 residues. V shed 5 bases and J 5 bases; nucleotides not matched to a gene: 6. Germline CDR1 reads SGHVS; CDR2 reads FQNEAQ. Here the CDR3 DNA reads TGTGCCAGCAGCCCGGGACAGGGGGCGCGAACTGAAGCTTTCTTT. Residues: CASSPGQGARTEAFF.

The chain's CDR3 is CASSPASGQLYGYTF. In DNA form, the CDR3 reads TGTGCCAGCAGTCCTGCGTCGGGACAGCTCTATGGCTACACCTTC. The genes are TRBV6-4 and TRBJ1-2, with TRBD1 matching over 7 bases. Losses at the gene ends were 5 bases for V and 4 bases for J; bases not matched to a gene: 10. Germline values: CDR1 MRHNA, CDR2 SNTAGT. This CDR3 region has 15 residues.

This rearrangement joins TRBV5-1 to TRBJ2-5; D is undetermined. Trimming removed 2 bases at V and 2 bases at J, with 7 bases between. CDR1 and CDR2 from the germline V gene are SGHRS and YFSETQ. The CDR3 spans 13 residues. The CDR3 protein is CASSLDGQETQYF. CDR3 sequence (DNA): TGCGCCAGCAGCTTAGACGGGCAAGAGACCCAGTACTTC. Together with reference TRBV5-1 and TRBJ2-5, the CDR3 gives the full variable domain: KAGVTQTPRYLIKTRGQQVTLSCSPISGHRSVSWYQQTPGQGLQFLFEYFSETQRNKGNFPGRFSGRQFSNSRSEMNVSTLELGDSALYLCASSLDGQETQYFGPGTRLLVL.

The rearrangement links TRBV14 to TRBJ2-2; perhaps TRBD1 as D (5 bases). CDR1 and CDR2 from the germline V gene are SGHDN and FVKESK. The CDR3 has 17 residues. Trimming cost V 0 bases and J 7 bases, with 18 bases left between them. CDR3 sequence reads: CASSQDSFLGAVGELFF. In nucleotides, the CDR3 is TGTGCCAGCAGCCAAGACAGTTTTTTAGGGGCAGTCGGGGAGCTGTTTTTT. Based on the CDR3 plus reference TRBV14 and TRBJ2-2, the full variable domain is EAGVTQFPSHSVIEKGQTVTLRCDPISGHDNLYWYRRVMGKEIKFLLHFVKESKQDESGMPNNRFLAERTGGTYSTLKVQPAELEDSGVYFCASSQDSFLGAVGELFFGEGSRLTVL.

This chain uses TRBV2 with TRBJ2-2, with no clear D. The germline V and J ends were trimmed by 4 bases and 5 bases, with 8 bases remaining between them. Germline CDR1 and CDR2: SNHLY and FYNNEI. The CDR3 totals 13 residues. CDR3 loop: CASSATVTGELFF. The CDR3 coding sequence is TGTGCCAGCAGTGCTACCGTAACCGGGGAGCTGTTTTTT.

This clone has ten or more counts. The chain combines TRBV27 with TRBJ2-7; 9 bases are a match to TRBD1. The CDR3 is made up of 13 amino acids. Losses at the gene ends were 11 bases for V and 8 bases for J; bases not matched to a gene: 13. The germline V gene encodes CDR1 MNHEY and CDR2 SMNVEV (reference sequence). CDR3 nucleotides: TGTGCCGTCCAAGGTGGGACAGGGTCGAAGCAGTACTTC. Protein product: CAVQGGTGSKQYF.

V is TRBV6-5 and J is TRBJ2-1, with TRBD1 identical over 9 bases. CDR1 and CDR2 from the germline V gene are MNHEY and SVGAGI. V shed 7 bases, J shed 4 bases, and the junction held 8 bases outside the gene matches. The CDR3 spans 15 residues. CDR3 DNA sequence: TGTGCCAGCATCTCGGGACAGGGCCCGTACAATGAGCAGTTCTTC. Its protein is CASISGQGPYNEQFF.

This clone has just one count. The CDR3 bases are TGTGCCATCAGTGAGTCGTCACAGGGGTCCCCTCAGGATGGCTACACCTTC. Translation: CAISESSQGSPQDGYTF. The chain links TRBV10-3 to TRBJ1-2; 7 bases are a match to TRBD1. Per germline, CDR1 ENHRY and CDR2 SYGVKD. This CDR3 is 17 amino acids long. Losses at the gene ends were 0 bases for V and 6 bases for J; bases not matched to a gene: 13.

The chain combines TRBV2 with TRBJ1-4; no clear D. Germline V CDR1 and CDR2: SNHLY, FYNNEI. This CDR3 has 17 amino acids. Trimming removed 3 bases from V and 2 bases from J, with 16 bases in between. The CDR3 protein is CASSDKRRAATNEKLFF. For the CDR3, the DNA is TGTGCCAGCAGTGATAAAAGGAGGGCTGCTACTAATGAAAAACTGTTTTTT. The variable domain in full, with the rest retrieved from reference TRBV2 and TRBJ1-4, is EPEVTQTPSHQVTQMGQEVILRCVPISNHLYFYWYRQILGQKVEFLVSFYNNEISEKSEIFDDQFSVERPDGSNFTLKIRSTKLEDSAMYFCASSDKRRAATNEKLFFGSGTQLSVL.

This clone was recorded only once. V usage is TRBV6-2 or TRBV6-3 and J usage is TRBJ2-5; D gene unclear. The CDR3 contains 12 residues. Germline V gene data show CDR1 as MNHEY and CDR2 as SVGEGT. V gave up 6 bases and J gave up 8 bases, with 13 bases separating them. The CDR3 DNA is TGTGCCAGCAGCCCCTCGGTTGAAACCCAGTACTTC. Its protein is CASSPSVETQYF.

The chain recombines TRBV7-2 with TRBJ2-7, with D hard to call. V dropped 6 bases and J dropped 0 bases, with 12 bases sitting between them. The CDR3 extends over 14 amino acids. CDR1 SGHTA and CDR2 FQGNSA come from the germline V gene. This CDR3 is CASSTSGFSYEQYF. Here the CDR3 DNA reads TGTGCCAGCAGTACCTCGGGTTTCTCCTACGAGCAGTACTTC. Combining the CDR3 with reference TRBV7-2 and TRBJ2-7 gives the whole variable domain GAGVSQSPSNKVTEKGKDVELRCDPISGHTALYWYRQSLGQGLEFLIYFQGNSAPDKSGLPSDRFSAERTGGSVSTLTIQRTQQEDSAVYLCASSTSGFSYEQYFGPGTRLTVT.